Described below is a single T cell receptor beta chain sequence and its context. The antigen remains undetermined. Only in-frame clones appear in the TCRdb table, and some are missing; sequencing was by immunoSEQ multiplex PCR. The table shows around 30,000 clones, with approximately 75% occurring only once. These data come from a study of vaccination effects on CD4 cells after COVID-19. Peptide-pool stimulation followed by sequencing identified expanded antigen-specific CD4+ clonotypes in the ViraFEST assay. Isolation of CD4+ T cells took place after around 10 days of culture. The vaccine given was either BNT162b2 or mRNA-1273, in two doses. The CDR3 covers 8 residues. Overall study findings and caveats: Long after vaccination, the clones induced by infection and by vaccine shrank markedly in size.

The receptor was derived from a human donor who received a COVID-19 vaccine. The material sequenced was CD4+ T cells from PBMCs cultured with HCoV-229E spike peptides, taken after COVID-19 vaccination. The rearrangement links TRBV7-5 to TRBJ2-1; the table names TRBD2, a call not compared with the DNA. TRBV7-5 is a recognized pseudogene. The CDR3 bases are TGTGCCATGAACGGGCAGTTCTTC. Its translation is CAMNGQFF.